This entry concerns a single TCR beta chain. Its antigen is as yet unknown. These data are taken from a study of monozygotic twins with inflammatory bowel disease. Each TCR library consumed about 3,700 ng of total RNA. Every sample had its cDNA made across eight separate reactions. Each CDR3 protein gets one entry in TCRdb, which reprocessed the 5' RACE reads and gives no DNA. The sample data list more than 85,000 distinct CDR3 sequences. CDR3 length: 13 amino acids. Notes on the study in general: The sharing of clonotypes with others was lower in IBD patients than in healthy twins, especially with disease activity. Support for any single strong IBD-associated signal or clonotype was not found.

This sequence was found in a human donor with ulcerative colitis or Crohn's disease, or a healthy co-twin of an affected twin (not recorded which). This chain joins TRBV12-3 or TRBV12-4 and TRBJ2-5; TCRdb returns TRBD1, unconfirmable since there is no DNA. The sample comprised blood. CDR3 region: CASGRDRQETQYF.